These 28 T cell receptor beta chains were all obtained from the same sample, sequenced in a study of T cells in Graves' hyperthyroidism and ophthalmopathy. Amplification yielded TCR beta CDR3 regions, with RNA transcripts as the source. In the first-round RT-PCR of the TCR CDR3, the HTBI primer set was used. Each CDR3 protein gets one entry after TCRdb re-called the multiplex PCR reads with MiXCR. The repertoire consists of 300,000 to 400,000 distinct CDR3 sequences, with about 20% occurring once and the leading ten covering around 50%. The sequenced sample consisted of blood. The receptors shown here come from a woman in her forties or fifties with Graves' hyperthyroidism.

The chain employs TRBV6-1 and TRBJ1-1; D gene ambiguous. Between the trimmed V and J ends, which lost 6 bases and 0 bases, there was a span of 11 bases. This CDR3 contains 14 residues. Germline lookup yields CDR1 MNHNS and CDR2 SASEGT. CDR3 protein: CASSLGLLNTEAFF. The CDR3 coding sequence is TGTGCCAGCAGCCTAGGACTGTTGAACACTGAAGCTTTCTTT.

This clonotype has a count of ten or more. The genes are TRBV11-2 and TRBJ1-1, with a possible D match to TRBD1 (6 bases). Trimming left V 4 bases short and J 2 bases short, with 14 bases between. Germline V gene lookup returns CDR1 SGHAT and CDR2 FQNNGV. This CDR3 comprises 15 residues. The chain's CDR3 is CASSYLYRANTEAFF. In nucleotides, the CDR3 is TGTGCCAGCAGCTACCTTTACAGGGCAAACACTGAAGCTTTCTTT.

In this sample, this clonotype turned up a few times. The chain joins TRBV7-9 to TRBJ2-3; 10 bases match TRBD2. CDR1 is SEHNR, CDR2 FQNEAQ, per germline (reference sequence). V lost 2 bases to trimming and J lost 2 bases; unmatched junction nucleotides: 4. This CDR3 has 16 residues. CDR3 residues: CASSLRTSGNTDTQYF. The CDR3 DNA reads as TGTGCCAGCAGCTTACGTACTAGCGGGAACACAGATACGCAGTATTTT.

This clonotype was picked up many times. The V gene is TRBV2, the J gene TRBJ2-5; the D gene could be TRBD1 or TRBD2 (5 bases each). The length of the CDR3 is 15 residues. Germline CDR1 reads SNHLY; CDR2 reads FYNNEI. V was trimmed by 1 base and J by 1 base, leaving 10 bases between them. CDR3 sequence reads: CASSEGGVRQETQYF. The CDR3 DNA reads as TGTGCCAGCAGTGAAGGAGGGGTTCGCCAAGAGACCCAGTACTTC.

As DNA, the CDR3 is TGTGCCAGTACCCGGGACGGAAGCTCCTACGAGCAGTACTTC. Translated, it gives CASTRDGSSYEQYF. The chain couples TRBV19 to TRBJ2-7; D possibly uses TRBD1 or TRBD2 (5 bases each). The CDR3 runs 14 residues. Germline CDR1 is LNHDA and CDR2 is SQIVND (reference sequence). The V gene lost 7 bases and the J gene lost 0 bases, with 13 bases spanning the gap.

This clonotype has ten or more counts. V and J are TRBV7-3 and TRBJ2-3, with TRBD1 matching over 9 bases. The trim removed 5 bases at V and 0 bases at J, leaving 6 bases unmatched. The CDR3 contains 16 residues. CDR1 is SGHTA, CDR2 FQGTGA, per germline. The chain's CDR3 is CASSLGTGISTDTQYF. CDR3 nucleotides: TGTGCCAGCAGCCTTGGGACAGGGATCAGCACAGATACGCAGTATTTT.

The chain combines TRBV7-2 with TRBJ2-5; a weak D match, TRBD1 (6 bases). Trimming removed 11 bases at V and 3 bases at J, with 16 bases between. Germline CDR1 and CDR2: SGHTA and FQGNSA. CDR3 length: 13 residues. The DNA for the CDR3 is TGTGCCTCAGGACAGTCAAACGAAGAGACCCAGTACTTC. The encoded protein is CASGQSNEETQYF.

This clonotype showed up many times. The rearrangement uses TRBV6-1 and TRBJ2-7, with D maybe TRBD2 (7 bases). Germline loops: CDR1 MNHNS, CDR2 SASEGT. CDR3 size: 12 residues. V was shortened by 8 bases and J by 4 bases, with 12 bases between the two germline ends. CDR3 DNA: TGTGCCAGCTGTAGGGGGGGGTACGAGCAGTACTTC. Residues: CASCRGGYEQYF.

V and J are TRBV5-6 and TRBJ2-7; possibly TRBD1 or TRBD2 for D (7 bases each). The V end lost 4 bases, the J end lost 5 bases, and 19 bases lay between the germline ends. CDR3 length: 15 residues. Per germline, CDR1 SGHDT and CDR2 YYEEEE. The CDR3 sequence: CASSRGAGGLDEQYF. In nucleotides, the CDR3 is TGTGCCAGCAGCCGGGGGGCAGGGGGTTTGGACGAGCAGTACTTC.

This chain's CDR3 is CASSWDLAAEAFF. In DNA form, the CDR3 reads TGTGCCAGCAGCTGGGACCTGGCGGCGGAAGCTTTCTTT. This chain uses TRBV7-2 with TRBJ1-1; a weak D match, TRBD1 (5 bases). Trimming pared 4 bases from V and 8 bases from J, leaving 14 bases between. Germline V gene sequence: CDR1 SGHTA, CDR2 FQGNSA. The CDR3 contains 13 residues.

This clonotype was counted between two and nine times. The chain carries TRBV12-3 or TRBV12-4 and TRBJ2-5; no reliable D call. The ends were cut back, 7 bases at V and 5 bases at J, with 14 bases in the middle. The CDR3 has 13 amino acids. The CDR3 region has the DNA TGTGCCAGCAAACTGGGGTCTGGGGAGACCCAGTACTTC. This encodes CASKLGSGETQYF.

This clonotype appeared many times. The CDR3 region is CASSLHRGVIAEQYV. DNA of the CDR3: TGTGCCAGCAGTCTTCACAGGGGGGTAATTGCGGAGCAGTACGTC. This rearrangement joins TRBV12-3 or TRBV12-4 to TRBJ2-7; TRBD1 aligns across 8 bases. V lost 5 bases and J lost 7; bases outside the gene matches: 13. This CDR3 comprises 15 residues.

This clonotype was observed a handful of times. The chain links TRBV4-2 to TRBJ1-4; possibly TRBD1 for D (5 bases). Germline CDR1 and CDR2: LGHNA and YNFKEQ. This CDR3 region has 17 residues. V shed 0 bases and J shed 5 bases, with 16 bases lying between them. The CDR3 protein is CASSQDTGPPQNEKLFF. The CDR3 DNA is TGTGCCAGCAGCCAAGATACGGGACCGCCTCAAAATGAAAAACTGTTTTTT.

This clonotype appeared many times. V and J are TRBV3-1 and TRBJ1-1; the D is unclear. The V end was cut by 2 bases, the J end by 2 bases, with 18 bases between. Germline values: CDR1 LGHDT, CDR2 YNNKEL (reference sequence). The CDR3 is 17 residues long. The CDR3 sequence is CASSQTGIGAGNTEAFF. The DNA for the CDR3 is TGTGCCAGCAGCCAAACGGGGATAGGCGCTGGAAACACTGAAGCTTTCTTT.

This rearrangement joins TRBV5-8 to TRBJ2-3; TRBD2 matches 7 bases. CDR1 and CDR2 from the germline V gene are SGHTS and YDEGEE. CDR3 length: 18 amino acids. With 4 bases clipped from V and 1 base from J, the junction kept 15 bases outside the gene matches. The CDR3, as DNA: TGTGCCAGCAGCCTGGGGACTGGGTCGGCGGGAGGCACAGATACGCAGTATTTT. It is translated as CASSLGTGSAGGTDTQYF.

This clonotype was recorded many times. This chain connects TRBV13 to TRBJ2-3, with TRBD2 as a possible D gene (6 bases). V was shortened by 0 bases and J by 6 bases, with 7 bases between the two germline ends. CDR3 length: 13 residues. The germline V gene encodes CDR1 PRHDT and CDR2 FYEKMQ (reference sequence). DNA of the CDR3: TGTGCCAGCAGCTTAGGGCGGGGCGATACGCAGTATTTT. Encoded protein: CASSLGRGDTQYF. Variable domain in full (rest from reference TRBV13 and TRBJ2-3): AAGVIQSPRHLIKEKRETATLKCYPIPRHDTVYWYQQGPGQDPQFLISFYEKMQSDKGSIPDRFSAQQFSDYHSELNMSSLELGDSALYFCASSLGRGDTQYFGPGTRLTVL.

Many counts were recorded for this clonotype. The J gene is TRBJ2-7, the V gene TRBV28; D is undetermined. The CDR3 extends over 12 amino acids. Germline assignment: CDR1 MDHEN and CDR2 SYDVKM. Trimming pared 5 bases from V and 5 bases from J, leaving 10 bases between. CDR3 sequence reads: CASSPPQNEQYF. In DNA, the CDR3 is TGTGCCAGCAGTCCCCCACAAAACGAGCAGTACTTC.

This clonotype was found a few times. The chain links TRBV4-2 to TRBJ2-2; D might be TRBD2 (5 bases). Trimming removed 1 base at V and 6 bases at J, with 12 bases between. The germline gives CDR1 LGHNA, CDR2 YNFKEQ. The CDR3 is 15 amino acids. CDR3 DNA: TGTGCCAGCAGCCAAGGGGATGGAGGCGCCGGGGAGCTGTTTTTT. It specifies CASSQGDGGAGELFF.

This clonotype was seen more than once but under ten times. This chain joins TRBV5-1 and TRBJ2-1; D is possibly TRBD2 (6 bases). CDR3 size: 13 residues. With 0 bases removed from V and 9 bases from J, the gap between germline ends came to 10 bases. CDR1 is SGHRS, CDR2 YFSETQ, per germline. The CDR3 loop reads CASSLVGGSEQFF. DNA for the CDR3: TGCGCCAGCAGCTTGGTGGGGGGTTCTGAGCAGTTCTTC.

There are a few counts of this clonotype. The chain joins TRBV28 to TRBJ1-2; D uncertain. The CDR3 extends over 12 amino acids. In germline, CDR1 is MDHEN, CDR2 SYDVKM. V gave up 5 bases and J gave up 4 bases, with 8 bases separating them. Here the CDR3 reads CASSINTYGYTF. As DNA, the CDR3 is TGTGCCAGCAGTATAAACACCTATGGCTACACCTTC.

This clonotype occurred once. A much larger clone differs from this one at a single base, so this may be a read error. The V and J genes are TRBV6-9 and TRBJ1-6, with 9 bases that match TRBD1. Germline assignment: CDR1 MNHGY and CDR2 SVAAGI. The CDR3 is made up of 15 amino acids. V trimming: 5 bases; J trimming: 10 bases; junction bases outside the gene matches: 9. CDR3 residues: CASSKFGQGPSPLHF. The CDR3 nucleotides are TGTGCCAGCAGTAAATTCGGACAGGGGCCGTCACCCCTCCACTTT.

This clonotype has ten or more counts. V gene TRBV5-1 combines with J gene TRBJ1-2; a possible D gene is TRBD1 (6 bases). Germline V gene lookup returns CDR1 SGHRS and CDR2 YFSETQ. V lost 1 base and J 9 bases, leaving 25 bases between the germline ends. This CDR3 has 17 amino acids. The chain's CDR3 is CASSLSPPGHGALSYTF. CDR3 coding DNA: TGCGCCAGCAGCTTGTCTCCTCCGGGACACGGGGCGCTCAGCTACACCTTC.

This clonotype was counted once. The V gene is TRBV19, the J gene TRBJ1-2; D unresolved. Germline CDR1 LNHDA, CDR2 SQIVND (reference sequence). Trimming shortened V by 5 bases and J by 4 bases, and 8 bases separated the two germline ends. The CDR3 has 12 residues. The CDR3 DNA reads TGTGCCAGTAGTCCGTCTAGCTATGGCTACACCTTC. It translates to CASSPSSYGYTF.

The chain joins TRBV6-1 to TRBJ2-3; D perhaps matches TRBD2 (5 bases). CDR3 length: 13 amino acids. V was clipped by 5 bases and J by 5 bases, with 11 bases between them. CDR1 and CDR2 from the germline V gene are MNHNS and SASEGT. The CDR3 DNA sequence: TGTGCCAGCAGTTACCGGGGTCAAGATACGCAGTATTTT. Its translation is CASSYRGQDTQYF.

This clonotype was picked up one time. The chain recombines TRBV4-1 with TRBJ1-2; a possible D gene is TRBD1 (5 bases). This CDR3 has 16 amino acids. V shed 4 bases and J shed 1 base, with 16 bases lying between them. Germline-derived CDR1 and CDR2 are MGHRA and YSYEKL. CDR3 amino acids: CASSRGVGFYNYGYTF. CDR3 coding DNA: TGCGCCAGCAGCCGAGGGGTTGGATTCTATAACTATGGCTACACCTTC.

This clonotype was seen at least ten times. The chain joins TRBV3-1 to TRBJ2-3; D is perhaps TRBD2 (5 bases). The V and J ends lost 4 bases and 1 base respectively, with 9 bases between them. CDR3 length: 14 amino acids. Germline V gives CDR1 LGHDT, CDR2 YNNKEL (reference sequence). The CDR3 DNA follows: TGTGCCAGCAGCCCCCCGCGGGGCACAGATACGCAGTATTTT. It is translated as CASSPPRGTDTQYF.

The chain combines TRBV28 with TRBJ1-4, with 8 nucleotides matching TRBD1. Germline V lookup: CDR1 MDHEN, CDR2 SYDVKM. V shed 6 bases and J 0 bases; nucleotides not matched to a gene: 3. The CDR3 runs 15 residues. CDR3: CASSPGGATNEKLFF. The CDR3 DNA reads TGTGCCAGCAGCCCAGGGGGCGCAACTAATGAAAAACTGTTTTTT. The full variable domain, rest sourced from reference TRBV28 and TRBJ1-4, is DVKVTQSSRYLVKRTGEKVFLECVQDMDHENMFWYRQDPGLGLRLIYFSYDVKMKEKGDIPEGYSVSREKKERFSLILESASTNQTSMYLCASSPGGATNEKLFFGSGTQLSVL.

This clonotype was counted a few times. The chain carries TRBV28 and TRBJ1-2, with unresolved D. Trimming stripped 0 bases from V and 1 base from J, with 12 bases between. Germline V CDR1 and CDR2: MDHEN, SYDVKM. The CDR3 totals 16 residues. The CDR3: CASSLWRQDNNYGYTF. The CDR3 bases are TGTGCCAGCAGTTTATGGCGCCAGGATAATAACTATGGCTACACCTTC.